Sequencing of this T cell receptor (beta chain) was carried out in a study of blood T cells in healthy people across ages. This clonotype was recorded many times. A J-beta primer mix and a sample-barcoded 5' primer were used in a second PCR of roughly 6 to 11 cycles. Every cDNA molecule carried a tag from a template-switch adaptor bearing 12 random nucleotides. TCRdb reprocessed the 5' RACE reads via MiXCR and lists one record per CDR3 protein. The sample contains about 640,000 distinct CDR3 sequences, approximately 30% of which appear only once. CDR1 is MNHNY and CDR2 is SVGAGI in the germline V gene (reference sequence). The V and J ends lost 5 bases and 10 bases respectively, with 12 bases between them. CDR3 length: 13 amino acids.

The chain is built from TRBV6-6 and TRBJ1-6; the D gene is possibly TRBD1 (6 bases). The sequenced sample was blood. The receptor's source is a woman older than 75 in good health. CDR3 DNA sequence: TGTGCCAGCAGTCAACAGGGTCGCTCACCCCTCCACTTT. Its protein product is CASSQQGRSPLHF.